Below, 25 T cell receptor beta chains from the same sample are listed, as sequenced in a study of shared clonotypes between healthy human individuals. CD45RO-negative, CCR7-positively selected cells formed the naive CD8 fraction, excluding terminally differentiated effector memory CD45RA+ cells. Method: immunoSEQ multiplex PCR; TCRdb's copy keeps in-frame clones and lacks some. The repertoire includes about 2.2 million clones, approximately 92% of them detected once, and around 1.7% sits in the top ten. Sequencing was carried out using naive CD8+ T cells from PBMCs. The origin of the receptors is a man between 18 and 35 years old in good health. Some clones in this sample may be carry-over from other donors' samples.

This clone occurred a few times. This specimen includes other DNA sequences encoding the same CDR3. The J gene is TRBJ1-1, the V gene TRBV28; D is unclear. CDR3 size: 11 residues. Germline CDR1 MDHEN, CDR2 SYDVKM. V dropped 6 bases and J dropped 2 bases, with 4 bases sitting between them. This CDR3 is CASRSNTEAFF. The CDR3, as DNA: TGTGCCAGCAGATCCAACACTGAAGCTTTCTTT.

This clone was recorded only once. This chain connects TRBV16 to TRBJ2-7, with 8 bases aligning to TRBD1. J was trimmed by 6 bases and V by 4 bases; bases with no gene match: 5. Germline loops: CDR1 KGHSY, CDR2 FQNENV. The CDR3 consists of 13 residues. DNA for the CDR3: TGTGCCAGCAGCCCTGGACAGGGAGGCGAGCAGTACTTC. It specifies CASSPGQGGEQYF.

This chain uses TRBV5-4 with TRBJ1-2; D is unclear. Germline V lookup: CDR1 SGHNT, CDR2 YYREEE (reference sequence). V was shortened by 4 bases and J by 2 bases, with 15 bases between the two germline ends. This CDR3 is built from 15 residues. CDR3 residues: CASSPRGSGNYGYTF. The DNA for the CDR3 is TGTGCCAGCAGCCCCCGAGGGTCTGGGAACTATGGCTACACCTTC.

This chain links TRBV29-1 with TRBJ2-3; 9 bases are shared with TRBD1. The germline gives CDR1 SQVTM, CDR2 ANQGSEA. This CDR3 region has 14 residues. V was pared by 6 bases and J by 4 bases, with 8 bases of the junction left unmatched. CDR3 nucleotides: TGCAGCGTGTGGACAGGGGTGGGCCCAGATACGCAGTATTTT. It encodes CSVWTGVGPDTQYF.

V and J are TRBV7-9 and TRBJ2-7, with 7 bases fitting TRBD2. This CDR3 has 15 residues. The J segment lost 3 bases and the V segment lost 5 bases, leaving 10 bases of the junction unmatched. Germline CDR1 SEHNR, CDR2 FQNEAQ (reference sequence). Written as DNA, the CDR3 is TGTGCCAGCAGCCAGCGGGACGGCTCATACTACGAGCAGTACTTC. Protein product: CASSQRDGSYYEQYF.

V and J are TRBV10-2 and TRBJ2-7; 9 bases match TRBD2. There are 19 residues in the CDR3. Germline CDR1 and CDR2: WSHSY and SAAADI. Trimming removed 0 bases from V and 3 bases from J; junction bases left unmatched: 15. The CDR3 reads CASSESSLPLAGRYYEQYF. For the CDR3, the DNA is TGCGCCAGCAGTGAGTCGAGTCTTCCGCTAGCGGGAAGATACTACGAGCAGTACTTC.

The V gene is TRBV10-2, the J gene TRBJ2-7; TRBD2 is a possible D gene (6 bases). V was pared by 7 bases and J by 1 base, with 14 bases between. The germline gives CDR1 WSHSY, CDR2 SAAADI. The CDR3 contains 14 residues. The DNA of the CDR3 is TGCGCCAGCACCAGTGGAGGGGTTTCCTACGAGCAGTACTTC. This sequence encodes CASTSGGVSYEQYF.

The chain links TRBV7-2 to TRBJ2-1; unclear D gene. Germline loops: CDR1 SGHTA, CDR2 FQGNSA. CDR3 length: 17 residues. Trimming removed 2 bases at V and 0 bases at J, with 14 bases between. The CDR3 spells CASSLRPRESSYNEQFF. The CDR3 DNA reads TGTGCCAGCAGCTTACGACCCAGAGAAAGCTCCTACAATGAGCAGTTCTTC. Supplemented by reference TRBV7-2 and TRBJ2-1, the full variable domain reads GAGVSQSPSNKVTEKGKDVELRCDPISGHTALYWYRQSLGQGLEFLIYFQGNSAPDKSGLPSDRFSAERTGGSVSTLTIQRTQQEDSAVYLCASSLRPRESSYNEQFFGPGTRLTVL.

This sequence joins TRBV2 and TRBJ2-7, with a possible D match to TRBD2 (6 bases). The CDR3 has 15 amino acids. The germline V gene encodes CDR1 SNHLY and CDR2 FYNNEI. With 3 bases removed from V and 4 bases from J, the gap between germline ends came to 16 bases. The CDR3 here is CASSDWRDLFYEQYF. For the CDR3, the DNA is TGTGCCAGCAGTGATTGGAGGGACCTTTTTTACGAGCAGTACTTC.

The V call is TRBV7-6, the J call TRBJ2-7, with unresolved D. Trimming removed 1 base at V and 1 base at J, with 11 bases between. The germline V gene encodes CDR1 SGHVS and CDR2 FNYEAQ. CDR3 size: 15 residues. In DNA form, the CDR3 reads TGTGCCAGCAGCTTAGAAAGCCGGGCTTCCTACGAGCAGTACTTC. Translated, it gives CASSLESRASYEQYF.

The chain employs TRBV16 and TRBJ1-1; 10 bases match TRBD1. Germline CDR1 and CDR2: KGHSY and FQNENV. The CDR3 runs 14 residues. V lost 4 bases to trimming and J lost 5 bases; unmatched junction nucleotides: 4. CDR3 in amino acids: CASSPDRGLTEAFF. As DNA, the CDR3 is TGTGCCAGCAGCCCGGACAGGGGGTTGACTGAAGCTTTCTTT.

The chain recombines TRBV7-6 with TRBJ2-7, with a tentative D call TRBD2 (6 bases). This CDR3 has 15 residues. Trimming shortened V by 3 bases and J by 6 bases, and 18 bases separated the two germline ends. From germline, CDR1 is SGHVS and CDR2 FNYEAQ. This CDR3 reads CASSFVGTLGSEQYF. The CDR3 DNA follows: TGTGCCAGCAGCTTTGTAGGGACTCTAGGTAGCGAGCAGTACTTC. The variable domain in full, completed from reference TRBV7-6 and TRBJ2-7, reads GAGVSQSPRYKVTKRGQDVALRCDPISGHVSLYWYRQALGQGPEFLTYFNYEAQQDKSGLPNDRFSAERPEGSISTLTIQRTEQRDSAMYRCASSFVGTLGSEQYFGPGTRLTVT.

The genes are TRBV21-1 and TRBJ1-1. TRBV21-1 is a recognized pseudogene. This CDR3 is built from 16 residues. Written as DNA, the CDR3 is TGTGCCAGCAGAAGCTTTCTAGCTAAAATTCGCACTGAAGCTTTCTTT. Translated: CASRSFLAKIRTEAFF.

The J gene is TRBJ1-1, the V gene TRBV27; possibly TRBD1 for D (6 bases). Between the trimmed V and J ends, which lost 6 bases and 4 bases, there was a span of 15 bases. This CDR3 is built from 14 residues. The germline V gene encodes CDR1 MNHEY and CDR2 SMNVEV (reference sequence). The CDR3 is CASSPPGAGTEAFF. The CDR3 DNA follows: TGTGCCAGCAGCCCCCCAGGGGCGGGCACTGAAGCTTTCTTT.

V gene TRBV7-8 combines with J gene TRBJ2-7; D may correspond to TRBD1 or TRBD2 (5 bases each). The germline CDR1 and CDR2 sequences are SGHVS and FQNEAQ. The CDR3 length is 15 residues. Trimming shortened V by 1 base and J by 4 bases, and 14 bases separated the two germline ends. The CDR3 nucleotides read TGTGCCAGCAGCTTAGGCGAGGGGTGGGATTACGAGCAGTACTTC. This gives the protein CASSLGEGWDYEQYF.

This chain uses TRBV19 with TRBJ1-5; D remains unclear. The CDR3 contains 16 residues. Trimming shortened V by 5 bases and J by 0 bases, and 14 bases separated the two germline ends. Germline V lookup: CDR1 LNHDA, CDR2 SQIVND (reference sequence). The chain's CDR3 is CASSPDGTYSNQPQHF. In nucleotides, the CDR3 is TGTGCCAGTAGTCCAGACGGCACCTATAGCAATCAGCCCCAGCATTTT.

V is TRBV4-3 and J is TRBJ2-5; 9 positions agree with TRBD1. CDR3 length: 14 residues. Trimming at V came to 1 base and at J to 10 bases, leaving 7 bases not matched to a gene. From germline, CDR1 is LGHNA and CDR2 YSLEER. CDR3 sequence reads: CASSQARDRDDQYF. As DNA, the CDR3 is TGCGCCAGCAGCCAAGCCCGGGACAGGGACGACCAGTACTTC.

The chain has TRBV9 and TRBJ2-7; either TRBD1 or TRBD2 may fit D (5 bases each). From germline, CDR1 is SGDLS and CDR2 YYNGEE. The CDR3 length is 16 residues. The V end lost 4 bases, the J end lost 0 bases, and 17 bases lay between the germline ends. This CDR3 reads CASSPGRGPSSYEQYF. In DNA, the CDR3 is TGTGCCAGCAGCCCGGGCCGGGGCCCAAGCTCCTACGAGCAGTACTTC.

The DNA for the CDR3 is TGTGCCAGCAGTTTCCCCGGGGGGTCACCAGAGTTCTTC. It specifies CASSFPGGSPEFF. The rearrangement links TRBV28 to TRBJ2-1, with 7 positions matching TRBD2. The trim removed 3 bases at V and 14 bases at J, leaving 10 bases unmatched. The germline V gene encodes CDR1 MDHEN and CDR2 SYDVKM. The CDR3 runs 13 residues.

The chain links TRBV19 to TRBJ2-1, with D tentatively TRBD2 (6 bases). Looked up from germline, CDR1 is LNHDA and CDR2 is SQIVND (reference sequence). This CDR3 spans 15 amino acids. V lost 5 bases to trimming and J lost 7 bases, with 18 bases between them. The CDR3 protein is CASSAGPHLGNEQFF. CDR3 nucleotide sequence: TGTGCCAGTAGTGCGGGACCTCACCTGGGGAATGAGCAGTTCTTC.

This chain links TRBV15 with TRBJ2-5; 7 bases are a match to TRBD2. V lost 5 bases, J lost 2 bases, and 8 bases stayed unmatched. The CDR3 consists of 15 residues. Germline CDR1 reads LNHNV; CDR2 reads YYDKDF (reference sequence). The CDR3 coding sequence is TGTGCCACCAGCTTTGAGGGACTACTACAAGAGACCCAGTACTTC. Protein sequence: CATSFEGLLQETQYF.

This sequence joins TRBV19 and TRBJ1-1, with a tentative D call TRBD1 (5 bases). V shed 6 bases and J shed 2 bases, with 10 bases lying between them. The CDR3 runs to 13 residues. The V gene's germline CDR1 is LNHDA and CDR2 SQIVND (reference sequence). CDR3 loop: CASRFGANTEAFF. CDR3 nucleotide sequence: TGTGCCAGTAGATTCGGGGCCAACACTGAAGCTTTCTTT.

The CDR3 spells CASSRTPRTGETQYF. The CDR3 bases are TGTGCCAGCAGCCGGACCCCTCGGACGGGGGAGACCCAGTACTTC. The J gene is TRBJ2-5, the V gene TRBV7-3; the D gene is possibly TRBD2 (5 bases). Germline V gene data show CDR1 as SGHTA and CDR2 as FQGTGA. The CDR3 covers 15 residues. Trimming shortened V by 5 bases and J by 5 bases, and 18 bases separated the two germline ends.

This sequence joins TRBV7-2 and TRBJ2-5; D may be TRBD1 (6 bases). TRBJ2-7 explains the end of the DNA better; the J call may be wrong. The germline CDR1 and CDR2 sequences are SGHTA and FQGNSA. This CDR3 spans 15 amino acids. The CDR3 sequence is CASSSPTGYSYEQYF. The DNA for the CDR3 is TGTGCCAGCAGCTCCCCGACAGGATACTCCTACGAGCAGTACTTC.

CDR3 nucleotides: TGTGCCAGTAGTCATGGGACAGGGGTCATGAACGAGCAGTACTTC. Translating gives CASSHGTGVMNEQYF. This rearrangement joins TRBV19 to TRBJ2-7; 10 bases agree with TRBD1. Germline V gene lookup returns CDR1 LNHDA and CDR2 SQIVND (reference sequence). Trimming removed 5 bases from V and 5 bases from J; junction bases left unmatched: 9. CDR3 length equals 15 residues.